Listed below are T cell receptor beta chains from one sample, sequenced in a study of T cell responses to AZD1222 COVID-19 vaccine. TCRdb keeps only in-frame clones here, not all; method: immunoSEQ multiplex PCR. This sample has under 140,000 clones, with around 93% found just once. The sample consisted of peripheral blood, taken 28 days after the second AZD1222 dose. The receptors were gathered from an adult who received the AZD1222 COVID-19 vaccine. CDR3s include the opening cysteine and the closing phenylalanine or tryptophan. The D gene is left open where the match is weak. Expanded clones are given a class, and other clones once, few, many or no size at all.

V	D	size	J	CDR3	DNA
TRBV7-6	-	-	TRBJ2-7	CASSSIGHEQYF	TGTGCCAGCAGCTCGATAGGACACGAGCAGTACTTC
TRBV6-5	TRBD2	-	TRBJ2-3	CASSRGGGWDTQYF	TGTGCCAGCAGTCGTGGCGGGGGGTGGGATACGCAGTATTTT
TRBV5-6	-	-	TRBJ2-7	CASSLGSGEQYF	TGTGCCAGCAGCTTAGGGTCGGGCGAGCAGTACTTC
TRBV25-1	-	-	TRBJ1-2	CASSESGRRYGYTF	TGTGCCAGCAGTGAATCTGGCAGAAGATATGGCTACACCTTC
TRBV10-2	-	once	TRBJ1-2	CASSVGRGYTF	TGCGCCAGCAGTGTGGGCCGTGGCTACACCTTC
TRBV11-2	TRBD1	-	TRBJ1-2	CASSGQGGQGANYGYTF	TGTGCCAGCAGCGGTCAGGGGGGACAGGGAGCTAACTATGGCTACACCTTC
TRBV29-1	TRBD1	-	TRBJ1-5	CSVGSQGARQPQHF	TGCAGCGTTGGTTCACAGGGGGCGCGTCAGCCCCAGCATTTT
TRBV29-1	-	-	TRBJ2-7	CSASGAGSYEQYF	TGCAGCGCCTCTGGGGCAGGCTCCTACGAGCAGTACTTC
TRBV7-2	-	-	TRBJ1-6	CASSLIEGWPINSPLHF	TGTGCCAGCAGCTTAATAGAGGGGTGGCCCATTAATTCACCCCTCCACTTT
TRBV9	TRBD1	-	TRBJ2-7	CASAAGTGKSSEQYF	TGTGCCAGCGCCGCCGGGACAGGGAAGAGTAGCGAGCAGTACTTC
TRBV19	TRBD1	-	TRBJ2-3	CASSSSQGAPRDTQYF	TGTGCCAGTAGTTCATCACAGGGGGCTCCCCGAGATACGCAGTATTTT
TRBV11-2	-	-	TRBJ1-6	CASSSNHRSGPLHF	TGTGCCAGCAGCTCCAATCACAGGTCTGGGCCCCTCCACTTT
TRBV19	-	-	TRBJ1-2	CASHHRAQDLNYGYTF	TGTGCCAGCCATCACAGGGCTCAAGACCTGAACTATGGCTACACCTTC
TRBV2	TRBD1	once	TRBJ1-1	CASPGDRQNTEAFF	TGTGCCAGCCCTGGGGACAGACAGAACACTGAAGCTTTCTTT
TRBV4-1	-	-	TRBJ2-7	CASSQEGDTYEQYF	TGCGCCAGCAGCCAAGAGGGGGATACCTACGAGCAGTACTTC
TRBV20-1	-	-	TRBJ1-2	CSASQGIYGYTF	TGCAGTGCTAGTCAAGGGATCTATGGCTACACCTTC
TRBV12-3/TRBV12-4	-	-	TRBJ1-1	CASSSQGYTEAFF	TGTGCCAGCAGTTCTCAGGGGTACACTGAAGCTTTCTTT
TRBV7-2	-	-	TRBJ1-2	CASSLAQYPIYGYTF	TGTGCCAGCAGCTTGGCCCAGTATCCCATCTATGGCTACACCTTC
TRBV10-2	-	-	TRBJ2-3	CASSVLGEGDTQYF	TGCGCCAGCAGTGTGCTCGGGGAAGGGGATACGCAGTATTTT
TRBV24-1	TRBD1	once	TRBJ1-2	CATSDSDRVGGYTF	TGTGCCACCAGTGATTCCGACAGGGTAGGTGGCTACACCTTC
TRBV27	TRBD2	-	TRBJ2-3	CASSWRTSGSRDTQYF	TGTGCCAGCAGTTGGAGGACTAGCGGGAGTAGGGATACGCAGTATTTT
TRBV19	-	-	TRBJ1-2	CASSGTLRTAHYGYTF	TGTGCCAGTAGTGGGACGTTACGGACCGCCCACTATGGCTACACCTTC
TRBV19	TRBD2	-	TRBJ2-5	CASSKKGRLAGGQQETQYF	TGTGCCAGTAGTAAGAAAGGCCGGCTAGCGGGGGGGCAACAAGAGACCCAGTACTTC
TRBV5-1	-	-	TRBJ1-1	CASSLTSNTEAFF	TGCGCCAGCAGCTTGACATCGAACACTGAAGCTTTCTTT
TRBV10-3	-	once	TRBJ1-2	CAISEAGERYGYTF	TGTGCCATCAGTGAGGCAGGGGAACGGTATGGCTACACCTTC
TRBV12-2	-	-	TRBJ2-1	CASRAGTRFNEQFF	TGTGCAAGTCGGGCCGGGACTAGATTTAATGAGCAGTTCTTC
TRBV5-1	TRBD2	-	TRBJ2-3	CASSPDPSGRASTDTQYF	TGCGCCAGCAGCCCTGATCCTAGCGGGAGAGCTAGCACAGATACGCAGTATTTT
TRBV2	-	-	TRBJ1-3	CASSPEQTGGTGNTIYF	TGTGCCAGCAGTCCCGAGCAGACAGGCGGGACTGGAAACACCATATATTTT
TRBV6-5	TRBD1	-	TRBJ1-5	CASSLQGTGNQPQHF	TGTGCCAGCAGTCTCCAAGGGACAGGAAATCAGCCCCAGCATTTT
TRBV5-1	TRBD1	-	TRBJ1-2	CASSLWGPGQSDGGYTF	TGCGCCAGCAGCTTGTGGGGCCCGGGACAGTCCGATGGCGGCTACACCTTC
TRBV30	TRBD1	-	TRBJ1-5	CASTTGATSNQPQHF	TGTGCCTCGACCACAGGGGCCACTAGCAATCAGCCCCAGCATTTT
TRBV5-1	-	-	TRBJ1-2	CASSLDGALATYTF	TGCGCCAGCAGCTTGGACGGGGCTCTAGCAACCTACACCTTC
TRBV7-8	TRBD1	-	TRBJ1-1	CASSPGQGARIGTEAFF	TGTGCCAGCAGCCCCGGACAGGGAGCACGAATTGGCACTGAAGCTTTCTTT
TRBV18	TRBD1	-	TRBJ1-2	CASSPETGTYGYTF	TGTGCCAGCTCACCAGAGACAGGGACCTATGGCTACACCTTC
TRBV11-2	-	-	TRBJ2-7	CASSLGVGKNYEQYF	TGTGCCAGCAGCTTAGGGGTCGGAAAAAATTACGAGCAGTACTTC
TRBV5-8	-	-	TRBJ1-4	CASSLGSPTAEKLFF	TGTGCCAGCAGCTTGGGGTCCCCGACAGCGGAAAAACTGTTTTTT